This T cell receptor beta chain derives from a study of T cells in localized non-small cell lung cancer. Details on this clone: What it recognizes is unknown.

Sequenced by immunoSEQ multiplex PCR; TCRdb stores in-frame clones only, minus some. This table holds fewer than 35,000 clones, about nine tenths found once. Germline V gene lookup returns CDR1 ENHRY and CDR2 SYGVKD. V lost 8 bases, J lost 7 bases, and 9 bases lay in between. The CDR3 contains 11 residues. Study-wide points: A median of 57 of the top 100 tumor clones appeared in adjacent lung, which was paired and uninvolved.

The sequence derives from a man between 40 and 75 years old with stage II lung adenocarcinoma. Sequenced here: PBMCs, sampled before any cancer treatment. This chain uses TRBV10-3 with TRBJ2-1, with a tentative D call TRBD2 (6 bases). This chain's CDR3 is CAISRENEQFF. DNA of the CDR3: TGTGCCATCTCTCGGGAGAATGAGCAGTTCTTC.